Each of the 21 T cell receptor beta chains below was sequenced from the same sample in a study of blood T cells in healthy people across ages. Using a J-beta primer mix together with a sample-barcoded 5' primer, a second PCR was run for roughly 7 to 12 cycles. One entry per CDR3 protein results from TCRdb running MiXCR on the 5' RACE reads. Of fewer than 950,000 distinct CDR3 sequences in the sample, 53% were seen once. The sample taken for sequencing was blood. The receptor source for this set is an elderly man in good health.

This clonotype was observed a single time. The CDR3 coding sequence is TGTGCCAGCTCCAGATCAGGGGGCGCGGAGTTGGAGACCCAGTACTTC. It specifies CASSRSGGAELETQYF. The chain recombines TRBV18 with TRBJ2-5; 8 nucleotides match TRBD1. CDR1 is KGHSH and CDR2 is LQKENI in the germline V gene. The CDR3 consists of 16 residues. V lost 6 bases to trimming and J lost 5 bases; unmatched junction nucleotides: 14.

CDR3 DNA: TGTGCCAGCAGTTCCCAGAATTCCAACCACCTTAACACTGAAGCTTTCTTT. Protein: CASSSQNSNHLNTEAFF. The rearrangement links TRBV27 to TRBJ1-1; D not certain. V lost 4 bases to trimming and J lost 2 bases, with 20 bases between them. Germline-derived CDR1 and CDR2 are MNHEY and SMNVEV (reference sequence). The CDR3 covers 17 residues.

This chain connects TRBV7-6 to TRBJ2-1; D may correspond to TRBD1 or TRBD2 (5 bases each). Trimming pared 1 base from V and 7 bases from J, leaving 17 bases between. The CDR3 runs to 16 residues. Per the germline V gene, CDR1 is SGHVS and CDR2 is FNYEAQ. CDR3 nucleotide sequence: TGTGCCAGCAGCTTAGTATCAGGGCGAGGGGCTAATGAGCAGTTCTTC. Its translation: CASSLVSGRGANEQFF.

This chain joins TRBV11-3 and TRBJ2-7; a possible D gene is TRBD1 (5 bases). Germline CDR1 SGHNT, CDR2 YENEEA. The germline V and J ends were trimmed by 1 base and 4 bases, with 11 bases remaining between them. The CDR3 runs 14 residues. The CDR3 loop reads CASSLGFRVYEQYF. The CDR3 DNA follows: TGTGCCAGCAGCTTAGGTTTCAGGGTGTACGAGCAGTACTTC. The full variable domain, in which reference TRBV11-3 and TRBJ2-7 provide the parts outside the CDR3, is EAGVVQSPRYKIIEKKQPVAFWCNPISGHNTLYWYLQNLGQGPELLIRYENEEAVDDSQLPKDRFSAERLKGVDSTLKIQPAELGDSAVYLCASSLGFRVYEQYFGPGTRLTVT.

The V and J genes are TRBV11-1 and TRBJ2-3; D possibly corresponds to TRBD2 (5 bases). Germline V lookup: CDR1 SGHAT, CDR2 FQDESV (reference sequence). The CDR3 covers 17 residues. V was cut by 2 bases and J by 2 bases, with 17 bases left in between. The DNA of the CDR3 is TGTGCCAGCAGCTTAAACAAACGGGCAGGACTCACAGATACGCAGTATTTT. Its protein product is CASSLNKRAGLTDTQYF.

A few counts support this clonotype. The J gene is TRBJ2-1, the V gene TRBV7-9; possibly TRBD1 for D (5 bases). Germline V CDR1 and CDR2: SEHNR, FQNEAQ (reference sequence). The V end lost 2 bases, the J end lost 7 bases, and 9 bases lay between the germline ends. The CDR3 runs 13 residues. CDR3 nucleotides: TGTGCCAGCAGCTTAATCAGGGTGAATGAGCAGTTCTTC. Its translation: CASSLIRVNEQFF.

This chain connects TRBV7-2 to TRBJ2-7, with 8 bases lining up with TRBD1. The DNA end is a closer match to TRBJ2-5, so the J assignment may be wrong. The CDR3 has 15 residues. Germline V gene sequence: CDR1 SGHTA, CDR2 FQGNSA. The CDR3 bases are TGTGCCAGCAGCTTAGTGTCAGGGGGCGGGGAGACCCAGTACTTC. Translation gives CASSLVSGGGETQYF.

This clonotype turned up a few times. The V gene is TRBV20-1, the J gene TRBJ2-1, with D tentatively TRBD2 (6 bases). The CDR3 has 14 residues. Germline CDR1 and CDR2: DFQATT and SNEGSKA (reference sequence). V shed 6 bases and J shed 0 bases, with 12 bases lying between them. DNA of the CDR3: TGCAGTGCCGGAAGCGGGCGCTCCTACAATGAGCAGTTCTTC. Amino acids: CSAGSGRSYNEQFF.

This clonotype occurred a few times. The rearrangement uses TRBV6-5 and TRBJ2-4, with no clear D. Germline CDR1 is MNHEY and CDR2 is SVGAGI. This CDR3 region has 8 residues. V lost 11 bases to trimming and J lost 13 bases, with 9 bases between them. The CDR3 is CASSEQYF. In DNA form, the CDR3 reads TGTGCCTCGAGTGAGCAGTACTTC.

The chain combines TRBV3-1 with TRBJ1-6, with 10 bases fitting TRBD1. The V gene end was trimmed by 2 bases and the J gene end by 7 bases; junction bases not matched to a gene: 2. CDR1 is LGHDT and CDR2 is YNNKEL in the germline V gene (reference sequence). This CDR3 has 15 residues. CDR3 nucleotide sequence: TGTGCCAGCAGCCAACGACAGGGGGCCAATTCACCCCTCCACTTT. Protein sequence: CASSQRQGANSPLHF.

This clonotype was seen only once. The V and J genes are TRBV6-1 and TRBJ2-7, with D tentatively TRBD1 or TRBD2 (5 bases each). The CDR3 is 14 residues long. V shed 5 bases and J shed 2 bases, with 13 bases lying between them. Per the germline V gene, CDR1 is MNHNS and CDR2 is SASEGT. CDR3 coding DNA: TGTGCCAGCAGTCGAGGGGACGCCGCCTACGAGCAGTACTTC. Its translation: CASSRGDAAYEQYF.

Of note for this clonotype: The junction departs from germline at one end; a sequencing error may be responsible. This CDR3 reads CASSAGTSWENTQYF. The CDR3 DNA follows: TGTGCTAGCAGCGCCGGGACTAGCTGGGAGAATACGCAGTATTTT. This chain links TRBV7-7 with TRBJ2-3, with 9 bases lining up with TRBD2. Germline values: CDR1 SSHAT, CDR2 FNYEAQ (reference sequence). The CDR3 covers 15 residues.

The CDR3 spells CSASPGLAGTDTQYF. DNA for the CDR3: TGCAGTGCTAGTCCTGGACTAGCGGGAACAGATACGCAGTATTTT. The chain is built from TRBV20-1 and TRBJ2-3; TRBD2 aligns across 12 bases. This CDR3 contains 15 residues. Looked up from germline, CDR1 is DFQATT and CDR2 is SNEGSKA (reference sequence). Trimming at V came to 3 bases and at J to 3 bases, leaving 4 bases not matched to a gene.

As to this clonotype: A read error may account for a junction end that differs from germline. The chain carries TRBV12-3 or TRBV12-4 and TRBJ2-7; 8 bases line up with TRBD2. This CDR3 has 17 residues. For the CDR3, the DNA is TGTGCCGGCAGTCTCCTCCTAGCGGGCGACGTCTCCTACGAGCAGTACTTC. Translation gives CAGSLLLAGDVSYEQYF.

The chain joins TRBV3-1 to TRBJ2-1; D not resolved. The CDR3 loop spans 13 amino acids. The germline V gene has CDR1 LGHDT and CDR2 YNNKEL (reference sequence). Trimming stripped 1 base from V and 6 bases from J, with 7 bases between. CDR3 sequence: CASSQAATNEQFF. The CDR3 bases are TGTGCCAGCAGCCAAGCAGCAACCAATGAGCAGTTCTTC.

This clonotype showed up just a few times. The CDR3 DNA sequence: TGTGCCACCAGTGAGCACGGACTAGCGAGCGCGAATGAGCAGTTCTTC. Translating it yields CATSEHGLASANEQFF. This sequence joins TRBV24-1 and TRBJ2-1; 9 nucleotides line up with TRBD2. Looked up from germline, CDR1 is KGHDR and CDR2 is SFDVKD. The CDR3 has 16 residues. V lost 4 bases, J lost 7 bases, and 10 bases stayed unmatched.

To note about this clonotype: This sequence may be a read error, since a much larger clone differs from it by one base. CDR3 nucleotides: TGCAGCGCCAGTGCTGAGGTTCAAGAGACCCAGTACTTC. Amino acids: CSASAEVQETQYF. The chain has TRBV20-1 and TRBJ2-5; D gene ambiguous. The germline CDR1 and CDR2 sequences are DFQATT and SNEGSKA (reference sequence). CDR3 length: 13 residues.

The V and J genes are TRBV20-1 and TRBJ2-5; 8 bases agree with TRBD2. The germline V gene has CDR1 DFQATT and CDR2 SNEGSKA (reference sequence). J was trimmed by 4 bases and V by 4 bases; bases with no gene match: 8. The CDR3 extends over 14 amino acids. The chain's CDR3 is CSATRRLATETQYF. The CDR3 DNA follows: TGCAGTGCTACAAGGAGACTAGCGACAGAGACCCAGTACTTC.

J is TRBJ2-7 and V is TRBV7-9, with a possible D match to TRBD1 (6 bases). This CDR3 contains 14 residues. CDR1 SEHNR and CDR2 FQNEAQ come from the germline V gene (reference sequence). V was clipped by 4 bases and J by 4 bases, with 14 bases between them. This chain's CDR3 is CASSSPDRIYEQYF. Written as DNA, the CDR3 is TGTGCCAGCAGCTCACCGGACAGAATTTACGAGCAGTACTTC.

A few counts support this clonotype. J is TRBJ2-3 and V is TRBV5-1, with 8 bases identical to TRBD1. Germline trimming cut 0 bases from V and 0 bases from J; bases unmatched to any gene: 6. The CDR3 has 17 residues. The germline V gene encodes CDR1 SGHRS and CDR2 YFSETQ. The CDR3 loop reads CASSLAGRGQSTDTQYF. The CDR3 coding sequence is TGCGCCAGCAGCTTGGCCGGCAGGGGGCAGAGCACAGATACGCAGTATTTT.

This clonotype was observed once. This rearrangement joins TRBV21-1 to TRBJ2-1. TRBV21-1 is designated a pseudogene. There are 20 residues in the CDR3. CDR3 residues: CASSNLKKNSSALPYNEQFF. For the CDR3, the DNA is TGTGCCAGCAGCAATTTAAAGAAAAACAGTTCCGCCTTACCCTACAATGAGCAGTTCTTC.